The 26 T cell receptor beta chains below all came from one sample that was sequenced in a study of cytomegalovirus exposure and HLA in healthy donors. The PCR was carried out with 60 Vbeta primers and 13 Jbeta primers. TCRdb's table, derived via immunoSEQ multiplex PCR, lists solely in-frame clones and lacks some. Altogether around 130,000 clones are present, just over 75% being singletons, with the ten largest covering 1.8%. Material: PBMCs. The receptors shown here come from a woman in her fifties or sixties in good health and CMV-seronegative.

The V gene is TRBV28, the J gene TRBJ2-3; 16 nucleotides line up with TRBD2. V dropped 5 bases and J dropped 7; count of bases not matched to a gene: 6. CDR3 length equals 16 residues. Germline V gene data show CDR1 as MDHEN and CDR2 as SYDVKM. CDR3 bases: TGTGCCAGCAGTCCTGGGACTAGCGGGAGGGTCCATACGCAGTATTTT. Residues: CASSPGTSGRVHTQYF.

This clone was counted once. The rearrangement uses TRBV25-1 and TRBJ2-1, with D tentatively TRBD2 (7 bases). In germline, CDR1 is MGHDK, CDR2 SYGVNS. This CDR3 spans 17 amino acids. The germline V and J ends were trimmed by 6 bases and 8 bases, with 26 bases remaining between them. The CDR3 reads CASRRQRDSRGGYEQFF. In DNA form, the CDR3 reads TGTGCCAGCAGGAGGCAGCGGGACTCTCGAGGGGGGTATGAGCAGTTCTTC. Full variable domain (rest looked up from reference TRBV25-1 and TRBJ2-1): EADIYQTPRYLVIGTGKKITLECSQTMGHDKMYWYQQDPGMELHLIHYSYGVNSTEKGDLSSESTVSRIRTEHFPLTLESARPSHTSQYLCASRRQRDSRGGYEQFFGPGTRLTVL.

V gene TRBV30 combines with J gene TRBJ1-5; D unresolved. V was shortened by 0 bases and J by 4 bases, with 7 bases between the two germline ends. Germline CDR1 GTSNPN, CDR2 SVGIG (reference sequence). CDR3 size: 13 residues. CDR3 sequence (DNA): TGTGCCTGGAGTGTACGTGAGAATCAGCCCCAGCATTTT. It specifies CAWSVRENQPQHF.

The chain couples TRBV9 to TRBJ2-5, with D tentatively TRBD1 (6 bases). Trimming left V 0 bases short and J 2 bases short, with 20 bases between. This CDR3 is 18 amino acids long. Germline-derived CDR1 and CDR2 are SGDLS and YYNGEE. The CDR3 DNA reads as TGTGCCAGCAGCGTAGCGGGTGGGGGTGGCACAGGGCAAGAGACCCAGTACTTC. It codes for CASSVAGGGGTGQETQYF.

This clone was seen more than once but under ten times. V and J are TRBV4-1 and TRBJ1-1; possible D gene TRBD1, 5 bases. The CDR3 runs 13 residues. V was shortened by 7 bases and J by 4 bases, with 13 bases between the two germline ends. The germline CDR1 and CDR2 sequences are MGHRA and YSYEKL. The CDR3 loop is CASNSRRGTEAFF. DNA for the CDR3: TGCGCCAGCAATTCCAGGAGGGGCACTGAAGCTTTCTTT.

The chain links TRBV6-1 to TRBJ2-7; unclear D gene. In germline, CDR1 is MNHNS, CDR2 SASEGT. Trimming removed 3 bases at V and 3 bases at J, with 12 bases between. This CDR3 has 14 amino acids. The CDR3 bases are TGTGCCAGCAGTGAGTCCCCAGGAAGCTACGAGCAGTACTTC. This codes for CASSESPGSYEQYF.

The CDR3: CASSLYSGTGMNTEAFF. The CDR3 nucleotides are TGTGCCAGCAGTTTATATTCCGGGACAGGGATGAACACTGAAGCTTTCTTT. This chain connects TRBV27 to TRBJ1-1, with 9 positions matching TRBD1. V was pared by 1 base and J by 0 bases, with 6 bases of the junction left unmatched. The germline CDR1 and CDR2 sequences are MNHEY and SMNVEV (reference sequence). The CDR3 contains 17 residues.

This chain joins TRBV5-7 and TRBJ1-4; 10 bases are a match to TRBD1. TRBV5-7 carries the ORF label, with uncertain function. This CDR3 is 14 amino acids long. The trim removed 4 bases at V and 11 bases at J, leaving 8 bases unmatched. For the CDR3, the DNA is TGTGCCAGCAGCCTAAGACAGGGGGCTTGGAAACTGTTTTTT. As protein: CASSLRQGAWKLFF.

The CDR3 spells CASSLDKTQYF. In DNA form, the CDR3 reads TGTGCCAGCAGCTTAGACAAGACCCAGTACTTC. V is TRBV11-2 and J is TRBJ2-5; D call uncertain. Germline V CDR1 and CDR2: SGHAT, FQNNGV. V lost 0 bases to trimming and J lost 6 bases, with 2 bases between them. The CDR3 spans 11 residues.

A single count supports this clone. The rearrangement joins TRBV4-2 to TRBJ2-2; D perhaps matches TRBD1 (5 bases). The V end was cut by 4 bases, the J end by 1 base, with 13 bases between. Germline CDR1 reads LGHNA; CDR2 reads YNFKEQ. The CDR3 has 16 amino acids. CDR3 in amino acids: CASSPATDLNTGELFF. The DNA of the CDR3 is TGTGCCAGCAGCCCCGCGACAGATCTGAACACCGGGGAGCTGTTTTTT.

There are a few counts of this clone. This chain uses TRBV28 with TRBJ2-3, with TRBD2 matching over 7 bases. This CDR3 is built from 21 residues. J was trimmed by 4 bases and V by 1 base; bases with no gene match: 23. CDR1 and CDR2 from the germline V gene are MDHEN and SYDVKM. CDR3 loop: CASSLLGGSGAFRGIADTQYF. Written as DNA, the CDR3 is TGTGCCAGCAGTTTATTGGGGGGGTCGGGAGCATTTAGGGGTATTGCAGATACGCAGTATTTT.

J is TRBJ2-2 and V is TRBV7-9, with 15 bases aligning to TRBD2. Per germline, CDR1 SEHNR and CDR2 FQNEAQ (reference sequence). The CDR3 loop spans 18 amino acids. Trimming took 7 bases from V and 0 from J; bases not matched to a gene: 6. CDR3 sequence (DNA): TGTGCCAGCAAGGCGGGACTAGCGGGAGGTTCGAACACCGGGGAGCTGTTTTTT. Translated, it gives CASKAGLAGGSNTGELFF.

The rearrangement uses TRBV5-6 and TRBJ2-5; 10 bases line up with TRBD2. In germline, CDR1 is SGHDT, CDR2 YYEEEE. J lost 5 bases, V lost 4 bases, and 11 bases had no gene match. This CDR3 spans 16 amino acids. CDR3 region: CASSLGTIAGGETQYF. The CDR3 coding sequence is TGTGCCAGCAGCCTGGGTACTATAGCGGGAGGTGAGACCCAGTACTTC. The full variable domain, with the rest looked up from reference TRBV5-6 and TRBJ2-5, is DAGVTQSPTHLIKTRGQQVTLRCSPKSGHDTVSWYQQALGQGPQFIFQYYEEEERQRGNFPDRFSGHQFPNYSSELNVNALLLGDSALYLCASSLGTIAGGETQYFGPGTRLLVL.

J is TRBJ1-2 and V is TRBV6-5, with D possibly matching TRBD1 (6 bases). The CDR3 spans 12 residues. V was clipped by 5 bases and J by 8 bases, with 12 bases between them. Germline V gene lookup returns CDR1 MNHEY and CDR2 SVGAGI. This chain's CDR3 is CASSERQEGYTF. CDR3 bases: TGTGCCAGCAGTGAGCGACAGGAGGGCTACACCTTC.

The chain carries TRBV7-6 and TRBJ2-7, with 8 bases lining up with TRBD1. The CDR3 spans 15 residues. With 4 bases clipped from V and 7 bases from J, the junction kept 12 bases outside the gene matches. Germline CDR1 SGHVS, CDR2 FNYEAQ. In DNA form, the CDR3 reads TGTGCCAGCAGCTCCAACCGCAGGGGGCCACGGGAGCAGTACTTC. This codes for CASSSNRRGPREQYF.

CDR3 DNA: TGCGCCAGCAGCTTGGTCGCGGGAGACGGGGAGACCCAGTACTTC. Protein: CASSLVAGDGETQYF. The chain has TRBV5-1 and TRBJ2-5; 7 bases match TRBD2. This CDR3 spans 15 amino acids. V gave up 0 bases and J gave up 5 bases; unmatched junction bases: 7. Germline V CDR1 and CDR2: SGHRS, YFSETQ.

This clone occurred once. V gene TRBV19 combines with J gene TRBJ2-7; 10 bases match TRBD2. Losses at the gene ends were 5 bases for V and 11 bases for J; bases not matched to a gene: 12. The CDR3 is made up of 14 amino acids. The germline gives CDR1 LNHDA, CDR2 SQIVND (reference sequence). The CDR3 DNA follows: TGTGCCAGTAGTTCTACGGGGCTAGCGGGAGACGAGTACTTC. Residues: CASSSTGLAGDEYF.

This clone has just a few counts. The V gene is TRBV7-3, the J gene TRBJ2-3, with 14 bases matching TRBD2. J gave up 4 bases and V 3 bases, and 9 bases lay outside the gene matches. The CDR3 is 18 amino acids. CDR1 and CDR2 from the germline V gene are SGHTA and FQGTGA. The CDR3: CASSLMGTSGSGADTQYF. CDR3 DNA sequence: TGTGCCAGCAGCTTGATGGGGACTAGCGGGAGTGGTGCAGATACGCAGTATTTT.

The rearrangement links TRBV4-3 to TRBJ2-1; D gene uncertain. Germline CDR1 reads LGHNA; CDR2 reads YSLEER. The CDR3 has 16 amino acids. Trimming stripped 1 base from V and 2 bases from J, with 12 bases between. The CDR3 DNA reads TGCGCCAGCAGCCAAGGACTTGGGTGGGCCTACAATGAGCAGTTCTTC. Protein: CASSQGLGWAYNEQFF.

The CDR3 DNA reads as TGTGCCAGTAGTATAGGCGGGAACTCCTACGAGCAGTACTTC. Translated, it gives CASSIGGNSYEQYF. The chain uses TRBV19 and TRBJ2-7, with D possibly TRBD2 on 6 matching bases. Germline assignment: CDR1 LNHDA and CDR2 SQIVND (reference sequence). The CDR3 is 14 amino acids. The ends were cut back, 1 base at V and 0 bases at J, with 7 bases in the middle.

The V gene is TRBV6-6, the J gene TRBJ2-7; 10 bases agree with TRBD2. V trimming: 6 bases; J trimming: 1 base; junction bases outside the gene matches: 3. The CDR3 runs to 14 residues. Germline lookup yields CDR1 MNHNY and CDR2 SVGAGI (reference sequence). This CDR3 reads CASRISGRSYEQYV. In DNA form, the CDR3 reads TGTGCCAGCAGGATTAGCGGGAGGTCCTACGAGCAGTACGTC.

The genes are TRBV7-2 and TRBJ2-7; D remains ambiguous. Per germline, CDR1 SGHTA and CDR2 FQGNSA. The CDR3 runs to 13 residues. Between the trimmed V and J ends, which lost 3 bases and 3 bases, there was a span of 9 bases. DNA for the CDR3: TGTGCCAGCAGCTTTTCACCCGACTACGAGCAGTACGTC. Translated, it gives CASSFSPDYEQYV.

The rearrangement links TRBV2 to TRBJ1-5; TRBD1 aligns across 12 bases. The V gene end was trimmed by 8 bases and the J gene end by 4 bases; junction bases not matched to a gene: 3. The CDR3 runs to 14 residues. The germline gives CDR1 SNHLY, CDR2 FYNNEI. The CDR3 is CASVGQGANQPQHF. The CDR3 bases are TGTGCCAGCGTGGGACAGGGGGCGAATCAGCCCCAGCATTTT.

The CDR3 coding sequence is TGTGCCACCAGAAGACTAGCGGGCACAGATACGCAGTATTTT. This gives the protein CATRRLAGTDTQYF. The chain links TRBV27 to TRBJ2-3, with TRBD2 matching over 9 bases. The germline CDR1 and CDR2 sequences are MNHEY and SMNVEV (reference sequence). The CDR3 spans 14 residues. Trimming took 10 bases from V and 1 from J; bases not matched to a gene: 6.

V gene TRBV29-1 combines with J gene TRBJ1-1, with unresolved D. Germline V gives CDR1 SQVTM, CDR2 ANQGSEA. This CDR3 has 13 residues. Deletions cut 2 bases from V and 7 bases from J, with 14 bases between. DNA of the CDR3: TGCAGCGTTGAATACATCCCCGGAGGTGAAGCTTTCTTT. Protein sequence: CSVEYIPGGEAFF.

CDR3 sequence (DNA): TGTGCCAGCAGCACACCGGGGAGAGGGGGCGGCCCTGAAGCTTTCTTT. Amino acid sequence: CASSTPGRGGGPEAFF. The chain recombines TRBV28 with TRBJ1-1, with 7 bases fitting TRBD1. The CDR3 covers 16 residues. The germline V gene encodes CDR1 MDHEN and CDR2 SYDVKM. With V trimmed by 6 bases and J by 6 bases, 16 bases remained unmatched.